The text below deals with one T cell receptor beta chain. Its antigen is unidentified. The junction shows a germline mismatch at one end, possibly a read error. Both RNA and DNA were isolated together from approximately 20-30 mg of bulk tissue that had not been sorted. Tumor samples were assessed, and every one had over 85% viable tumor cells. Making TCR beta cDNA involved approximately 510 ng total RNA and a constant-region primer. TCR beta libraries came from three nested multiplex PCR rounds using slightly modified ARM-PCR. TCRdb passed the multiplex PCR reads through MiXCR, listing each CDR3 protein once. The table shows some 30,000 distinct CDR3 sequences, with 76% occurring only once. This entry is derived from a study of tumor-infiltrating lymphocytes in primary liver carcinoma. Study-wide results and limits: Top-250-clone fractions were significantly higher in tumors than in blood (p = 0.039). Less overlap was seen in tumor-adjacent and tumor-blood pairs than in tumor region pairs.

The specimen sequenced was liver tumor tissue from sampling region 5. Subset denoted: tumor region T5, tumor centre. The clonotype was recovered from a man in his forties with primary liver carcinoma and hepatitis B virus infection.

This chain's CDR3 is CASSFTETSDEQYF. The CDR3 DNA reads TGTGCCAGTAGTTTTACCGAGACTAGCGACGAGCAGTACTTC. The rearrangement uses TRBV6-5 and TRBJ2-7; 8 positions agree with TRBD2. The germline V gene encodes CDR1 MNHEY and CDR2 SVGAGI. This CDR3 comprises 14 residues.